The 31 T cell receptor beta chains below were found in one sample sequenced in a study of blood T cell repertoires in COVID-19. Data came from immunoSEQ multiplex PCR; TCRdb stores just in-frame clones and leaves some out. The table includes about 250,000 clones, roughly 86% detected once. The material sequenced was peripheral blood. These TCRs come from a man aged 50-59 years with acute or convalescent COVID-19.

This clone was detected a few times. The chain recombines TRBV14 with TRBJ2-2; TRBD2 aligns across 10 bases. The CDR3 loop spans 16 amino acids. From germline, CDR1 is SGHDN and CDR2 FVKESK. The trim removed 4 bases at V and 7 bases at J, leaving 9 bases unmatched. This CDR3 reads CASSPGASGSIGELFF. DNA of the CDR3: TGTGCCAGCAGCCCTGGGGCTAGCGGGAGTATCGGGGAGCTGTTTTTT.

The chain uses TRBV12-3 or TRBV12-4 and TRBJ2-2; D is undetermined. This CDR3 contains 12 residues. V dropped 5 bases and J dropped 5 bases, with 6 bases sitting between them. The CDR3 DNA reads TGTGCCAGCAGTCCGACTACCGGGGAGCTGTTTTTT. Amino acid sequence: CASSPTTGELFF.

Turning to this clone: Other DNA sequences in this sample translate to the same CDR3. The chain uses TRBV5-1 and TRBJ2-6; possibly TRBD1 for D (6 bases). Germline-derived CDR1 and CDR2 are SGHRS and YFSETQ. The CDR3 runs 15 residues. V lost 4 bases and J lost 0, with 8 bases in between. The CDR3 DNA follows: TGCGCCAGCAGCCCACAGGGCTCTGGGGCCAACGTCCTGACTTTC. Its translation: CASSPQGSGANVLTF.

The chain joins TRBV27 to TRBJ1-5; D might be TRBD1 (5 bases). In germline, CDR1 is MNHEY, CDR2 SMNVEV (reference sequence). V was pared by 3 bases and J by 9 bases, with 15 bases between. The CDR3 sequence is 14 residues long. In DNA form, the CDR3 reads TGTGCCAGCAGTTTCAAGGACACCCGATCGCCCCAGCATTTT. Translating it yields CASSFKDTRSPQHF.

The chain combines TRBV7-9 with TRBJ2-1; 7 bases agree with TRBD1. J lost 10 bases, V lost 4 bases, and 10 bases had no gene match. Germline V gene sequence: CDR1 SEHNR, CDR2 FQNEAQ (reference sequence). This CDR3 is 14 amino acids long. The CDR3 loop reads CASSSIKTGSEQFF. The CDR3 DNA is TGTGCCAGCAGCTCTATCAAGACAGGGAGCGAGCAGTTCTTC.

This rearrangement joins TRBV21-1 to TRBJ2-2; the table gives TRBD1 as D, unverified against the DNA. TRBV21-1 is noted as a pseudogene. This CDR3 region has 13 residues. CDR3 residues: CATILPWDRTGFF. DNA for the CDR3: TGTGCCACTATCCTACCATGGGACAGGACCGGGTTTTTT.

This chain links TRBV20-1 with TRBJ2-1, with D tentatively TRBD1 (5 bases). CDR3 size: 13 residues. Trimming took off 3 bases at V and 3 bases at J, with 9 bases between the two ends. Germline CDR1 and CDR2: DFQATT and SNEGSKA (reference sequence). The CDR3 reads CSASVQGYNEQFF. The DNA for the CDR3 is TGCAGTGCTAGTGTTCAGGGCTACAATGAGCAGTTCTTC.

V usage is TRBV21-1 and J usage is TRBJ1-5; the table's D call of TRBD1 was not tested on the DNA. TRBV21-1 is a pseudogene segment. This CDR3 comprises 16 residues. CDR3 residues: CASSSQTGPGNQPQHF. CDR3 sequence (DNA): TGTGCCAGCAGCAGCCAGACAGGGCCGGGCAATCAGCCCCAGCATTTT.

This chain uses TRBV24-1 with TRBJ2-1; TRBD2 aligns across 9 bases. The trim removed 4 bases at V and 7 bases at J, leaving 7 bases unmatched. Germline V lookup: CDR1 KGHDR, CDR2 SFDVKD. This CDR3 region has 15 residues. Here the CDR3 DNA reads TGTGCCACCAGTGAGCCTAGCGGGAATAGGAATGAGCAGTTCTTC. Residues: CATSEPSGNRNEQFF.

The genes are TRBV11-3 and TRBJ2-1; 14 nucleotides align to TRBD2. This CDR3 comprises 15 residues. V gave up 4 bases and J gave up 8 bases; unmatched junction bases: 4. The V gene's germline CDR1 is SGHNT and CDR2 YENEEA. CDR3 sequence: CASSWGLAGAHEQFF. CDR3 sequence (DNA): TGTGCCAGCAGCTGGGGACTAGCGGGAGCACATGAGCAGTTCTTC.

This clone occurred a few times. The V and J genes are TRBV5-1 and TRBJ1-3; TRBD1 matches at 7 bases. CDR1 and CDR2 from the germline V gene are SGHRS and YFSETQ. The CDR3 is made up of 15 amino acids. The ends lost 3 bases at V and 8 bases at J; junction bases unmatched: 11. The CDR3 DNA follows: TGCGCCAGCAGCTCCTGGGGACAGAGGTCGGACACCATATATTTT. Its protein product is CASSSWGQRSDTIYF.

The chain uses TRBV9 and TRBJ1-4, with D perhaps matching TRBD1 (5 bases). The V end was cut by 6 bases, the J end by 0 bases, with 9 bases between. Germline CDR1 SGDLS, CDR2 YYNGEE. There are 14 residues in the CDR3. CDR3 sequence: CASNGGTTNEKLFF. Here the CDR3 DNA reads TGTGCCAGCAACGGGGGGACAACTAATGAAAAACTGTTTTTT.

The V gene is TRBV10-2, the J gene TRBJ1-2; maybe TRBD1 (5 bases). V lost 8 bases, J lost 1 base, and 17 bases lay in between. CDR3 length equals 15 residues. Per germline, CDR1 WSHSY and CDR2 SAAADI. The CDR3 region is CASSKRQGFNYGYTF. The CDR3 nucleotides are TGCGCCAGCTCCAAGAGGCAGGGCTTTAACTATGGCTACACCTTC.

The chain recombines TRBV7-2 with TRBJ1-2; 7 bases match TRBD1. The V gene end was trimmed by 6 bases and the J gene end by 7 bases; junction bases not matched to a gene: 8. The CDR3 consists of 13 residues. Germline V gives CDR1 SGHTA, CDR2 FQGNSA. In DNA form, the CDR3 reads TGTGCCAGCAGGCCGACAGGGCCAGGTGGCTACACCTTC. This codes for CASRPTGPGGYTF.

The rearrangement links TRBV9 to TRBJ1-2; weak D call: TRBD1 (6 bases). Trimming stripped 4 bases from V and 3 bases from J, with 16 bases between. This CDR3 is built from 15 residues. Germline assignment: CDR1 SGDLS and CDR2 YYNGEE. CDR3: CASSNSAGAHYGYTF. The CDR3 DNA is TGTGCCAGCAGCAATTCGGCAGGGGCCCACTATGGCTACACCTTC. The full variable domain, with the rest looked up from reference TRBV9 and TRBJ1-2, is DSGVTQTPKHLITATGQRVTLRCSPRSGDLSVYWYQQSLDQGLQFLIQYYNGEERAKGNILERFSAQQFPDLHSELNLSSLELGDSALYFCASSNSAGAHYGYTFGSGTRLTVV.

The chain links TRBV6-4 to TRBJ1-1, with D possibly TRBD1 on 6 matching bases. This CDR3 is 14 amino acids long. Germline V gene sequence: CDR1 MRHNA, CDR2 SNTAGT. V gave up 6 bases and J gave up 4 bases, with 15 bases separating them. CDR3 amino acids: CASRPQGGSTEAFF. As DNA, the CDR3 is TGTGCCAGCAGGCCACAGGGCGGGAGCACTGAAGCTTTCTTT.

This clone was seen a few times. The gene calls are TRBV4-2 and TRBJ1-5, with 7 bases fitting TRBD1. This CDR3 region has 17 residues. Germline V gene sequence: CDR1 LGHNA, CDR2 YNFKEQ. J was trimmed by 0 bases and V by 6 bases; bases with no gene match: 11. CDR3 loop: CASSVGQETYSNQPQHF. The CDR3 region has the DNA TGTGCCAGCAGTGTTGGACAGGAGACATATAGCAATCAGCCCCAGCATTTT.

A few counts support this clone. The rearrangement joins TRBV7-9 to TRBJ1-3; 7 bases match TRBD1. Germline V gene sequence: CDR1 SEHNR, CDR2 FQNEAQ (reference sequence). The CDR3 runs to 15 residues. Trimming took 3 bases from V and 9 from J; bases not matched to a gene: 11. The CDR3 here is CASSFLDPQGSTIYF. The CDR3 region has the DNA TGTGCCAGCAGCTTTCTCGATCCACAGGGGTCCACCATATATTTT. Full variable domain (outside the CDR3, taken from reference TRBV7-9 and TRBJ1-3): DTGVSQNPRHKITKRGQNVTFRCDPISEHNRLYWYRQTLGQGPEFLTYFQNEAQLEKSRLLSDRFSAERPKGSFSTLEIQRTEQGDSAMYLCASSFLDPQGSTIYFGEGSWLTVV.

The CDR3 DNA sequence: TGTGCCAGCAGCAAGGGGGTGGGTGAAGCTTTCTTT. Amino acid sequence: CASSKGVGEAFF. V usage is TRBV12-3 or TRBV12-4 and J usage is TRBJ1-1, with a weak D call TRBD1 (6 bases). The CDR3 length is 12 residues. The V gene lost 6 bases and the J gene lost 7 bases, with 12 bases spanning the gap.

This clone was counted a few times. This chain connects TRBV6-5 to TRBJ1-5; no firm D call. The CDR3 runs to 15 residues. Trimming took off 0 bases at V and 7 bases at J, with 13 bases between the two ends. The V gene's germline CDR1 is MNHEY and CDR2 SVGAGI. The CDR3 DNA reads as TGTGCCAGCAGTTACTCGGCAACCCCCAGGCAGCCCCAGCATTTT. The encoded protein is CASSYSATPRQPQHF.

This chain uses TRBV19 with TRBJ2-1, with D maybe TRBD2 (6 bases). Germline CDR1 reads LNHDA; CDR2 reads SQIVND (reference sequence). V dropped 4 bases and J dropped 5 bases, with 18 bases sitting between them. CDR3 length: 16 residues. The CDR3: CASSNGGQGGDNEQFF. The CDR3 DNA sequence: TGTGCCAGTAGTAACGGCGGGCAGGGAGGAGACAATGAGCAGTTCTTC.

This clone has a single count. CDR3 in amino acids: CASSPHGVDQPQHF. CDR3 DNA sequence: TGTGCCAGCAGCCCCCACGGGGTGGATCAGCCCCAGCATTTT. The rearrangement uses TRBV9 and TRBJ1-5; unclear D gene. V shed 4 bases and J shed 5 bases, with 13 bases lying between them. This CDR3 has 14 residues. Germline CDR1 SGDLS, CDR2 YYNGEE.

The J gene is TRBJ2-7, the V gene TRBV7-8, with 10 bases aligning to TRBD2. V lost 1 base, J lost 4 bases, and 13 bases stayed unmatched. This CDR3 comprises 18 residues. The germline CDR1 and CDR2 sequences are SGHVS and FQNEAQ. CDR3 loop: CASSLESVILAGLYEQYF. The CDR3 DNA is TGTGCCAGCAGCTTAGAATCGGTTATACTAGCGGGACTGTACGAGCAGTACTTC.

V is TRBV2 and J is TRBJ1-5; 10 nucleotides line up with TRBD1. V was clipped by 6 bases and J by 6 bases; unmatched bases: 8. CDR3 length: 15 amino acids. CDR1 is SNHLY, CDR2 FYNNEI, per germline. The CDR3 spells CASSPPGQGTQPQHF. The CDR3 region has the DNA TGTGCCAGCAGCCCTCCGGGACAGGGGACTCAGCCCCAGCATTTT.

To note about this clone: One end of the junction fails to match germline, which may point to a read error. The CDR3 DNA follows: TGTGCCAGCAGAGAAGGGACAGTGGCTAATGAAAAACTGTTTTTT. Encoded protein: CASREGTVANEKLFF. The V gene is TRBV2, the J gene TRBJ1-4; 7 bases match TRBD1. This CDR3 has 15 residues. Germline lookup yields CDR1 SNHLY and CDR2 FYNNEI. Together with reference TRBV2 and TRBJ1-4, the CDR3 gives the full variable domain: EPEVTQTPSHQVTQMGQEVILRCVPISNHLYFYWYRQILGQKVEFLVSFYNNEISEKSEIFDDQFSVERPDGSNFTLKIRSTKLEDSAMYFCASREGTVANEKLFFGSGTQLSVL.

The CDR3 region is CAISESFLQFNEQYF. The CDR3 DNA reads TGTGCCATCAGTGAGTCGTTTTTACAGTTCAACGAGCAGTACTTC. The rearrangement links TRBV10-3 to TRBJ2-7, with D hard to call. Germline CDR1 reads ENHRY; CDR2 reads SYGVKD. The CDR3 length is 15 residues. V shed 0 bases and J shed 5 bases, with 14 bases lying between them.

This clone was seen only once. CDR3: CASGGDWSYNEQFF. The CDR3 DNA reads as TGTGCCAGTGGAGGGGACTGGTCGTACAATGAGCAGTTCTTC. The V call is TRBV19, the J call TRBJ2-1, with D tentatively TRBD2 (6 bases). The CDR3 sequence is 14 residues long. From germline, CDR1 is LNHDA and CDR2 SQIVND (reference sequence). Trimming removed 8 bases from V and 4 bases from J, with 15 bases in between. The full variable domain, in which reference TRBV19 and TRBJ2-1 provide the parts outside the CDR3, is DGGITQSPKYLFRKEGQNVTLSCEQNLNHDAMYWYRQDPGQGLRLIYYSQIVNDFQKGDIAEGYSVSREKKESFPLTVTSAQKNPTAFYLCASGGDWSYNEQFFGPGTRLTVL.

The rearrangement links TRBV7-9 to TRBJ2-7, with D maybe TRBD2 (5 bases). This CDR3 spans 11 amino acids. The germline CDR1 and CDR2 sequences are SEHNR and FQNEAQ (reference sequence). Between the trimmed V and J ends, which lost 6 bases and 6 bases, there was a span of 9 bases. This CDR3 is CASSLSGEQYF. The CDR3 DNA follows: TGTGCCAGCAGTTTGAGCGGCGAGCAGTACTTC.

V is TRBV27 and J is TRBJ2-2; D possibly corresponds to TRBD2 (6 bases). Trimming left V 5 bases short and J 2 bases short, with 15 bases between. The CDR3 spans 16 residues. Looked up from germline, CDR1 is MNHEY and CDR2 is SMNVEV (reference sequence). The CDR3 sequence: CASSLWRAINTGELFF. The DNA of the CDR3 is TGTGCCAGCAGTCTTTGGAGGGCGATAAACACCGGGGAGCTGTTTTTT.

The rearrangement links TRBV9 to TRBJ2-7; 8 nucleotides line up with TRBD2. Germline lookup yields CDR1 SGDLS and CDR2 YYNGEE. The CDR3 loop spans 15 amino acids. The V gene end was trimmed by 0 bases and the J gene end by 0 bases; junction bases not matched to a gene: 2. CDR3 coding DNA: TGTGCCAGCAGCGTAGCGGGAGGGGGCTCCTACGAGCAGTACTTC. Translation gives CASSVAGGGSYEQYF.

As DNA, the CDR3 is TGTGCCAGCAGTTTCGTTTCCCTAGGTTCCCATGAGCAGTTCTTC. Translating gives CASSFVSLGSHEQFF. The chain carries TRBV27 and TRBJ2-1, with D unclear. V lost 3 bases, J lost 8 bases, and 17 bases lay in between. The CDR3 length is 15 residues. Germline-derived CDR1 and CDR2 are MNHEY and SMNVEV (reference sequence).